The 15 T cell receptor beta chains in this list originate from one sample, sequenced in a study of vaccination effects on CD4 cells after COVID-19. Culture lasted roughly 9 days before CD4+ T cell isolation. Two doses of either BNT162b2 or mRNA-1273 were given to each participant. These TCRs' antigens remain unknown. The data were produced by immunoSEQ multiplex PCR, yet TCRdb's version contains in-frame clones alone and is incomplete. The table includes about 66,000 clones, 74% detected once. The sequencing used CD4+ T cells from PBMCs cultured without peptide, collected after COVID-19 vaccination. All receptors derive from a human donor who received a COVID-19 vaccine.

The CDR3 here is CASSYSRDRRYEQYV. The CDR3, as DNA: TGTGCCAGCAGTTACTCTCGGGACAGGAGATACGAGCAGTACGTC. The chain links TRBV6-5 to TRBJ2-7; 8 positions match TRBD1. J gave up 4 bases and V 0 bases, and 5 bases lay outside the gene matches. This CDR3 region has 15 residues. CDR1 and CDR2 from the germline V gene are MNHEY and SVGAGI.

This chain joins TRBV3-1 (or the pseudogene TRBV3-2) and TRBJ1-5; 8 bases align to TRBD1. This CDR3 region has 15 residues. CDR1 is LGHDT, CDR2 YNNKEL, per germline (reference sequence). J was trimmed by 2 bases and V by 6 bases; bases with no gene match: 6. CDR3 protein: CASSGGGQGNQPQHF. Written as DNA, the CDR3 is TGTGCCAGCAGTGGAGGGGGACAGGGCAATCAGCCCCAGCATTTT.

This clone was detected only a few times. This chain joins TRBV2 and TRBJ1-5; D unclear. From germline, CDR1 is SNHLY and CDR2 FYNNEI. V dropped 4 bases and J dropped 5 bases, with 12 bases sitting between them. The CDR3 totals 14 residues. The CDR3 here is CASSGPRVDQPQHF. In DNA form, the CDR3 reads TGTGCCAGCAGTGGCCCGAGGGTCGATCAGCCCCAGCATTTT.

V gene TRBV2 combines with J gene TRBJ1-5; 7 bases align to TRBD1. The CDR3 length is 15 residues. After removal of 7 bases from V and 0 bases from J, the junction contained 6 bases not matched to a gene. CDR1 is SNHLY and CDR2 is FYNNEI in the germline V gene. The CDR3 DNA follows: TGTGCCAGCACTCCGGGACAGCCTAGCAATCAGCCCCAGCATTTT. This sequence encodes CASTPGQPSNQPQHF.

As to this clone: Other nucleotide sequences in the sample specify the same CDR3. This chain connects TRBV19 to TRBJ2-5, with TRBD1 identical over 7 bases. The germline gives CDR1 LNHDA, CDR2 SQIVND (reference sequence). This CDR3 is built from 12 residues. V lost 8 bases to trimming and J lost 5 bases; unmatched junction nucleotides: 5. CDR3 DNA: TGTGCCAGTTCTAGGGGGCAGGAGACCCAGTACTTC. It translates to CASSRGQETQYF.

V and J are TRBV7-9 and TRBJ2-4; the D is unclear. This CDR3 has 11 amino acids. The V and J ends lost 2 bases and 6 bases respectively, with 2 bases between them. In germline, CDR1 is SEHNR, CDR2 FQNEAQ (reference sequence). The CDR3 DNA is TGTGCCAGCAGCTTAACAAACATTCAGTACTTC. Encoded protein: CASSLTNIQYF.

About this clone: One end of the junction does not line up with germline, which may come from a read error. The genes are TRBV7-9 and TRBJ2-2, with a possible D match to TRBD1 (5 bases). The CDR3 loop spans 13 amino acids. Germline assignment: CDR1 SEHNR and CDR2 FQNEAQ (reference sequence). CDR3 DNA: TGTGCCAGCAGTACCTCAAATCGACAGCGCCTGTATTTT. Translating gives CASSTSNRQRLYF.

This clone appeared a few times. The rearrangement uses TRBV5-4 and TRBJ2-2; D gene ambiguous. From germline, CDR1 is SGHNT and CDR2 YYREEE (reference sequence). CDR3 length: 13 amino acids. Trimming stripped 3 bases from V and 1 base from J, with 4 bases between. The CDR3 region has the DNA TGTGCCAGCAGCTCACAGAACACCGGGGAGCTGTTTTTT. Its protein product is CASSSQNTGELFF. The whole variable domain, remainder taken from reference TRBV5-4 and TRBJ2-2, is ETGVTQSPTHLIKTRGQQVTLRCSSQSGHNTVSWYQQALGQGPQFIFQYYREEENGRGNFPPRFSGLQFPNYSSELNVNALELDDSALYLCASSSQNTGELFFGEGSRLTVL.

The J gene is TRBJ1-2, the V gene TRBV2; D gene unclear. Germline V gives CDR1 SNHLY, CDR2 FYNNEI. The length of the CDR3 is 16 residues. Deletions cut 3 bases from V and 4 bases from J, with 18 bases between. This CDR3 is CASSEIGTQKLYGYTF. CDR3 in DNA: TGTGCCAGCAGTGAGATTGGTACTCAGAAACTCTATGGCTACACCTTC.

This clone was detected only once. V is TRBV6-1 and J is TRBJ1-4; tentatively, D is TRBD1 (5 bases). From germline, CDR1 is MNHNS and CDR2 SASEGT. This CDR3 contains 13 residues. Trimming left V 1 base short and J 5 bases short, with 5 bases between. CDR3 protein: CASSEDRNEKLFF. CDR3 nucleotides: TGTGCCAGCAGTGAAGACAGGAATGAAAAACTGTTTTTT.

The J gene is TRBJ2-2, the V gene TRBV27; 10 bases match TRBD2. V lost 4 bases and J lost 1; bases outside the gene matches: 6. Germline CDR1 is MNHEY and CDR2 is SMNVEV (reference sequence). The CDR3 contains 17 residues. The CDR3 nucleotides are TGTGCCAGCAGTTCCCTAGCGGGGGCCGGGAACACCGGGGAGCTGTTTTTT. It is translated as CASSSLAGAGNTGELFF.

The chain combines TRBV10-3 with TRBJ2-7; D gene uncertain. CDR1 is ENHRY, CDR2 SYGVKD, per germline. Trimming took off 4 bases at V and 5 bases at J, with 12 bases between the two ends. The CDR3 length is 13 residues. The CDR3 DNA follows: TGTGCCATCAGTGGTAGCAGTAAAGACGAGCAGTACGTC. Its translation: CAISGSSKDEQYV.

This sequence joins TRBV30 and TRBJ2-2; 7 bases map to TRBD1. Germline V gene sequence: CDR1 GTSNPN, CDR2 SVGIG (reference sequence). The V gene end was trimmed by 4 bases and the J gene end by 2 bases; junction bases not matched to a gene: 13. There are 17 residues in the CDR3. CDR3 nucleotide sequence: TGTGCCTGGACCAAAAAAGCAGGGACAGTTAACACCGGGGAGCTGTTTTTT. Residues: CAWTKKAGTVNTGELFF.

The chain is built from TRBV5-8 and TRBJ2-1; D is undetermined. Trimming shortened V by 2 bases and J by 4 bases, and 13 bases separated the two germline ends. Looked up from germline, CDR1 is SGHTS and CDR2 is YDEGEE. The CDR3 has 15 residues. In nucleotides, the CDR3 is TGTGCCAGCAGCTTTGAAGGTAGGGCGTACAATGAGCAGTTCTTC. Protein: CASSFEGRAYNEQFF. The whole variable domain, filled in from reference TRBV5-8 and TRBJ2-1, reads EAGVTQSPTHLIKTRGQQATLRCSPISGHTSVYWYQQALGLGLQFLLWYDEGEERNRGNFPPRFSGRQFPNYSSELNVNALELEDSALYLCASSFEGRAYNEQFFGPGTRLTVL.

V and J are TRBV10-2 and TRBJ2-3; 8 bases fit TRBD1. CDR3 length: 13 residues. Germline values: CDR1 WSHSY, CDR2 SAAADI. V lost 8 bases and J lost 6; bases outside the gene matches: 7. The CDR3 nucleotides read TGCGCCAGCGCCAGGGGGCCCGGGGATACGCAGTATTTT. The encoded protein is CASARGPGDTQYF.